The entry that follows covers one T cell receptor (beta chain) sequence. Per the authors' pipeline: Reference gene primers were amplified, and this amplification served to estimate nucleated cell counts. Clones were sequenced by immunoSEQ multiplex PCR, and TCRdb holds only the in-frame ones, with some missing. V and J calls and clone size follow that table, whereas D and trimming were derived from the DNA. The sample records over 150,000 clones, 86% being singletons. This record comes from a study of blood T cell repertoires in COVID-19. Overall study context: Sites across the United States, Italy and Spain contributed samples from acute and convalescent COVID-19. In each case, the material was cDNA or gDNA derived from T cells, B-cell-depleted T cells, or PBMCs.

This CDR3 has 18 residues. Trimming took 0 bases from V and 0 from J; bases not matched to a gene: 11. Germline assignment: CDR1 SGDLS and CDR2 YYNGEE. Sequencing was carried out using peripheral blood. The chain links TRBV9 to TRBJ2-5, with 7 bases matching TRBD2. This TCR was sampled from a man in his 70s with active or convalescent COVID-19. This CDR3 reads CASSVGPGGSAYQETQYF. Written as DNA, the CDR3 is TGTGCCAGCAGCGTAGGGCCGGGCGGGAGTGCGTACCAAGAGACCCAGTACTTC.